This T cell receptor beta chain was identified during a study of technical replicates of blood from a handful of donors. The sample holds a few counts of this clone. Germline values: CDR1 WNHNN, CDR2 SYGVQD (reference sequence). V shed 6 bases and J 3 bases; nucleotides not matched to a gene: 7. The CDR3 consists of 14 residues. The data were produced by immunoSEQ multiplex PCR, yet TCRdb's version contains in-frame clones alone and is incomplete. Altogether approximately 79,000 clones are present, 91% being singletons, with the ten largest covering approximately 0.39%. The gene calls are TRBV10-1 and TRBJ2-7, with TRBD2 identical over 8 bases. The TCR sequence derives from a human donor in good health. What was sequenced was T cells isolated from PBMCs. The CDR3: CASRDSGTDYEQYF. For the CDR3, the DNA is TGCGCCAGCAGGGATAGCGGGACCGACTACGAGCAGTACTTC.